The next 30 T cell receptor beta chains were all read from a single sample in a study of cytomegalovirus exposure and HLA in healthy donors. In the PCR, 60 Vbeta and 13 Jbeta primers were used. Libraries were prepared by immunoSEQ multiplex PCR; TCRdb keeps only in-frame clonotypes and omits some of them. The sample has some 150,000 clones; about 79% are singletons. Sequencing was done on a sample of PBMCs. All receptors derive from a male donor in good health and CMV-seronegative.

This clone was seen more than once but under ten times. The chain joins TRBV6-5 to TRBJ1-3; D remains unclear. The CDR3 totals 15 residues. Trimming shortened V by 0 bases and J by 3 bases, and 9 bases separated the two germline ends. CDR1 MNHEY and CDR2 SVGAGI come from the germline V gene. CDR3 sequence: CASSYSSGGGNTIYF. Here the CDR3 DNA reads TGTGCCAGCAGTTACTCCTCGGGAGGTGGAAACACCATATATTTT.

The chain links TRBV5-6 to TRBJ2-7, with D possibly matching TRBD2 (5 bases). V was shortened by 2 bases and J by 5 bases, with 14 bases between the two germline ends. The CDR3 spans 14 residues. Germline CDR1 and CDR2: SGHDT and YYEEEE. CDR3 DNA: TGTGCCAGCAGCTTTGACGGGGTTACCCACGAGCAGTACTTC. This sequence encodes CASSFDGVTHEQYF.

The chain links TRBV11-3 to TRBJ1-1; perhaps TRBD1 as D (6 bases). This CDR3 is 14 amino acids long. Germline lookup yields CDR1 SGHNT and CDR2 YENEEA. The ends were cut back, 5 bases at V and 1 base at J, with 11 bases in the middle. CDR3 sequence: CASSPEDRNTEAFF. DNA for the CDR3: TGTGCCAGCAGCCCAGAGGACAGGAACACTGAAGCTTTCTTT.

In its sample, this clone was seen a few times. This chain uses TRBV9 with TRBJ2-2, with 8 bases that match TRBD1. V trimming: 4 bases; J trimming: 1 base; junction bases outside the gene matches: 6. In germline, CDR1 is SGDLS, CDR2 YYNGEE. This CDR3 has 16 residues. The CDR3 DNA sequence: TGTGCCAGCAGCCTTAGACAGGGGCTGAACACCGGGGAGCTGTTTTTT. Amino acids: CASSLRQGLNTGELFF.

This chain uses TRBV6-6 with TRBJ1-3; TRBD1 agrees at 8 bases. Trimming took 0 bases from V and 3 from J; bases not matched to a gene: 1. Germline V lookup: CDR1 MNHNY, CDR2 SVGAGI (reference sequence). The length of the CDR3 is 15 residues. The DNA of the CDR3 is TGTGCCAGCAGTTACTCGACAGGGGATGGAAACACCATATATTTT. Translated, it gives CASSYSTGDGNTIYF.

In its sample, this clone was seen once. V gene TRBV29-1 combines with J gene TRBJ2-2; 10 positions agree with TRBD1. V lost 5 bases, J lost 5 bases, and 17 bases stayed unmatched. Germline V CDR1 and CDR2: SQVTM, ANQGSEA. The CDR3 is 18 residues long. In DNA form, the CDR3 reads TGCAGCGTTCGACAGGGGGCCTTGACCGATGTGAGAACCGGGGAGCTGTTTTTT. This codes for CSVRQGALTDVRTGELFF.

This chain uses TRBV7-9 with TRBJ2-4; D is perhaps TRBD2 (6 bases). Trimming took off 4 bases at V and 3 bases at J, with 7 bases between the two ends. CDR3 size: 13 residues. Germline V gives CDR1 SEHNR, CDR2 FQNEAQ (reference sequence). The CDR3 region has the DNA TGTGCCAGCAGCTCGGGACTCAAAAACATTCAGTACTTC. Its translation is CASSSGLKNIQYF. The variable domain in full, completed from reference TRBV7-9 and TRBJ2-4, reads DTGVSQNPRHKITKRGQNVTFRCDPISEHNRLYWYRQTLGQGPEFLTYFQNEAQLEKSRLLSDRFSAERPKGSFSTLEIQRTEQGDSAMYLCASSSGLKNIQYFGAGTRLSVL.

CDR3 DNA sequence: TGTGCCAGCAGCCGACCGGGGGGAGAGAAGGTGGAGACCCAGTACTTC. As protein: CASSRPGGEKVETQYF. The V gene is TRBV7-2, the J gene TRBJ2-5; TRBD2 agrees at 7 bases. CDR1 is SGHTA, CDR2 FQGNSA, per germline. V shed 5 bases and J 5 bases; nucleotides not matched to a gene: 14. The CDR3 contains 16 residues.

This clone showed up just a few times. V is TRBV7-9 and J is TRBJ2-3, with 13 nucleotides matching TRBD2. The CDR3 spans 17 residues. V trimming: 9 bases; J trimming: 3 bases; junction bases outside the gene matches: 12. CDR1 and CDR2 (germline): SEHNR, FQNEAQ (reference sequence). The CDR3 DNA is TGTGCCAGTTCAAGGACTAGCGGGGGTATGGGGACAGATACGCAGTATTTT. Its protein is CASSRTSGGMGTDTQYF.

The gene calls are TRBV30 and TRBJ1-1; D gene uncertain. The CDR3 is 11 residues long. V dropped 1 base and J dropped 8 bases, with 8 bases sitting between them. CDR1 GTSNPN and CDR2 SVGIG come from the germline V gene (reference sequence). The CDR3 DNA follows: TGTGCCTGGAGTGAAAGGGAGGAAGCTTTCTTT. Translation: CAWSEREEAFF.

J is TRBJ2-7 and V is TRBV6-5; 7 nucleotides agree with TRBD1. This CDR3 spans 13 amino acids. Looked up from germline, CDR1 is MNHEY and CDR2 is SVGAGI. V gave up 2 bases and J gave up 3 bases; unmatched junction bases: 1. Here the CDR3 DNA reads TGTGCCAGCAGTTACGCAGGGGGCTACGAGCAGTACTTC. This sequence encodes CASSYAGGYEQYF.

The chain uses TRBV5-4 and TRBJ1-2; 7 positions match TRBD1. Germline trimming cut 4 bases from V and 0 bases from J; bases unmatched to any gene: 3. There are 14 residues in the CDR3. Germline assignment: CDR1 SGHNT and CDR2 YYREEE (reference sequence). The CDR3: CASSGTEANYGYTF. In DNA, the CDR3 is TGTGCCAGCAGCGGGACAGAAGCTAACTATGGCTACACCTTC. Supplemented by reference TRBV5-4 and TRBJ1-2, the full variable domain reads ETGVTQSPTHLIKTRGQQVTLRCSSQSGHNTVSWYQQALGQGPQFIFQYYREEENGRGNFPPRFSGLQFPNYSSELNVNALELDDSALYLCASSGTEANYGYTFGSGTRLTVV.

The chain couples TRBV30 to TRBJ2-1, with TRBD2 matching over 9 bases. CDR1 and CDR2 from the germline V gene are GTSNPN and SVGIG (reference sequence). This CDR3 is 16 amino acids long. V lost 3 bases and J lost 4; bases outside the gene matches: 10. CDR3 region: CAWSPSPAGGYNEQFF. As DNA, the CDR3 is TGTGCCTGGAGCCCCAGTCCTGCGGGGGGGTACAATGAGCAGTTCTTC.

The chain joins TRBV6-5 to TRBJ1-2; D not resolved. The CDR3 contains 13 residues. Looked up from germline, CDR1 is MNHEY and CDR2 is SVGAGI. Trimming removed 6 bases from V and 8 bases from J, with 16 bases in between. The CDR3 coding sequence is TGTGCCAGCAGACTCGCCGCGGCGGGAGGCTACACCTTC. It encodes CASRLAAAGGYTF.

This clone was observed a few times. The V gene is TRBV30, the J gene TRBJ2-2, with TRBD2 as a possible D gene (7 bases). Germline V gene sequence: CDR1 GTSNPN, CDR2 SVGIG (reference sequence). This CDR3 has 15 amino acids. With 3 bases removed from V and 3 bases from J, the gap between germline ends came to 14 bases. CDR3 coding DNA: TGTGCCTGGAGGATCGGGGGGCAGGACACCGGGGAGCTGTTTTTT. Translating it yields CAWRIGGQDTGELFF.

The chain combines TRBV4-2 with TRBJ1-2; 9 bases map to TRBD1. There are 16 residues in the CDR3. The V and J ends lost 4 bases and 1 base, in that order; junction bases with no gene match: 7. Per the germline V gene, CDR1 is LGHNA and CDR2 is YNFKEQ. The CDR3 spells CASSLTDRGSNYGYTF. In DNA form, the CDR3 reads TGTGCCAGCAGCCTTACGGACAGGGGAAGTAACTATGGCTACACCTTC.

In its sample, this clone was seen a few times. This sequence joins TRBV6-1 and TRBJ2-6; D perhaps matches TRBD2 (5 bases). Germline values: CDR1 MNHNS, CDR2 SASEGT. The CDR3 is 15 amino acids. The V end lost 2 bases, the J end lost 3 bases, and 8 bases lay between the germline ends. The CDR3 loop reads CASSEMGSGANVLTF. The CDR3 nucleotides read TGTGCCAGCAGTGAAATGGGGAGTGGGGCCAACGTCCTGACTTTC.

The V gene is TRBV15, the J gene TRBJ2-7, with D perhaps matching TRBD2 (5 bases). The CDR3 is 13 residues long. Germline lookup yields CDR1 LNHNV and CDR2 YYDKDF (reference sequence). Between the trimmed V and J ends, which lost 4 bases and 1 base, there was a span of 8 bases. In DNA, the CDR3 is TGTGCCACCAGCATGGAGGTGTCCTACGAGCAGTACTTC. It specifies CATSMEVSYEQYF.

The V and J genes are TRBV7-2 and TRBJ2-7; D is uncertain. Between the trimmed V and J ends, which lost 3 bases and 6 bases, there was a span of 9 bases. The CDR3 totals 12 residues. The germline CDR1 and CDR2 sequences are SGHTA and FQGNSA. CDR3: CASSFSAREQYF. The DNA of the CDR3 is TGTGCCAGCAGCTTTTCAGCGCGCGAGCAGTACTTC.

The CDR3 loop reads CASSLIGVTSGFSYEQYF. The CDR3 bases are TGTGCCAGCAGTTTGATTGGGGTGACTAGCGGGTTCTCCTACGAGCAGTACTTC. This sequence joins TRBV28 and TRBJ2-7; 10 bases line up with TRBD2. Trimming took 3 bases from V and 0 from J; bases not matched to a gene: 11. CDR1 is MDHEN, CDR2 SYDVKM, per germline. This CDR3 has 18 amino acids.

This chain uses TRBV5-4 with TRBJ2-3, with TRBD2 as a possible D gene (6 bases). This CDR3 region has 16 residues. Germline V gives CDR1 SGHNT, CDR2 YYREEE (reference sequence). Deletions cut 1 base from V and 4 bases from J, with 16 bases between. DNA of the CDR3: TGTGCCAGCAGCTTGCCCCCGCTCGGAGGGCCAGATACGCAGTATTTT. Amino acids: CASSLPPLGGPDTQYF.

The rearrangement links TRBV9 to TRBJ1-1; no clear D gene. The germline V gene encodes CDR1 SGDLS and CDR2 YYNGEE. V was trimmed by 0 bases and J by 5 bases, leaving 11 bases between them. This CDR3 is 14 amino acids long. The CDR3 nucleotides read TGTGCCAGCAGCGTAGACCCCCGGGGAACTGAAGCTTTCTTT. It translates to CASSVDPRGTEAFF.

A note on this clone: One end of the junction is discordant with germline, which a read error may explain. The chain combines TRBV7-9 with TRBJ1-2; TRBD1 agrees at 7 bases. The CDR3 consists of 15 residues. Per the germline V gene, CDR1 is SEHNR and CDR2 is FQNEAQ (reference sequence). CDR3 in DNA: TGTTCCAGCAGCTTCACGGGGACAGATAACTATGGCTACACCTTC. This sequence encodes CSSSFTGTDNYGYTF.

The chain has TRBV7-9 and TRBJ1-2; 10 nucleotides match TRBD1. The V gene's germline CDR1 is SEHNR and CDR2 FQNEAQ (reference sequence). V lost 1 base, J lost 7 bases, and 3 bases stayed unmatched. CDR3 length equals 14 residues. CDR3 loop: CASSLGQGAIGYTF. The DNA of the CDR3 is TGTGCCAGCAGCTTAGGACAGGGGGCAATTGGCTACACCTTC.

This chain uses TRBV4-2 with TRBJ1-1; no reliable D call. From germline, CDR1 is LGHNA and CDR2 YNFKEQ. V was clipped by 4 bases and J by 1 base, with 10 bases between them. This CDR3 is built from 14 residues. CDR3 region: CASSPDGENTEAFF. In DNA form, the CDR3 reads TGTGCCAGCAGCCCGGACGGGGAGAACACTGAAGCTTTCTTT.

In its sample, this clone was seen a few times. This sequence joins TRBV4-1 and TRBJ1-2, with 7 nucleotides matching TRBD1. CDR1 MGHRA and CDR2 YSYEKL come from the germline V gene. This CDR3 contains 14 residues. The junction had 6 bases not matched to a gene; V was cut back by 0 bases and J by 8 bases. The CDR3 DNA sequence: TGCGCCAGCAGCCAAGACAGGGGGATGAGGGGCTACACCTTC. Protein product: CASSQDRGMRGYTF.

The V and J genes are TRBV2 and TRBJ2-3, with a tentative D call TRBD1 (5 bases). V lost 2 bases and J 0 bases, leaving 12 bases between the germline ends. CDR1 and CDR2 (germline): SNHLY, FYNNEI. This CDR3 comprises 16 residues. DNA for the CDR3: TGTGCCAGCAGTGAAATGACAGCGACTAGCACAGATACGCAGTATTTT. Translated, it gives CASSEMTATSTDTQYF.

The chain is built from TRBV7-9 and TRBJ1-2; a possible D gene is TRBD1 (6 bases). The V and J ends lost 2 bases and 7 bases respectively, with 14 bases between them. Germline CDR1 and CDR2: SEHNR and FQNEAQ (reference sequence). The CDR3 has 14 amino acids. CDR3 protein: CASSLSGAGAGYTF. CDR3 bases: TGTGCCAGCAGCTTAAGTGGGGCAGGGGCTGGCTACACCTTC.

The genes are TRBV7-9 and TRBJ1-4, with D tentatively TRBD1 (5 bases). V lost 6 bases and J lost 2, with 16 bases in between. The length of the CDR3 is 16 residues. Germline assignment: CDR1 SEHNR and CDR2 FQNEAQ (reference sequence). Here the CDR3 reads CASSKTQGRTNEKLFF. The CDR3 region has the DNA TGTGCCAGCAGTAAAACTCAGGGCCGCACTAATGAAAAACTGTTTTTT.

This clone was detected a few times. V gene TRBV2 combines with J gene TRBJ1-3, with a weak D call TRBD1 (5 bases). There are 14 residues in the CDR3. The germline CDR1 and CDR2 sequences are SNHLY and FYNNEI. V was pared by 7 bases and J by 4 bases, with 14 bases between. The CDR3 loop reads CASIQGLAGNTIYF. DNA for the CDR3: TGTGCCAGCATCCAGGGCCTGGCCGGAAACACCATATATTTT.